What follows is one TCR beta chain and its context. Its specificity is unknown. The data derive from a study of T cell responses to AZD1222 COVID-19 vaccine. Study-level points and caveats: Donors, mostly white British, included more females; clonal diversity was possibly underestimated.

Using immunoSEQ multiplex PCR, the repertoire was profiled, and TCRdb retains in-frame clones only, with some absent. Altogether about 120,000 clones are present, 90% to 95% being singletons, with the ten largest covering approximately 3%. This specimen consisted of peripheral blood, obtained on day 0 of AZD1222 vaccination. This TCR came from an adult in good health.

CDR3 amino acids: CASSFSTGQGAFF. The CDR3 bases are TGTGCCAGCAGTTTCTCGACCGGGCAGGGCGCTTTCTTT. V gene TRBV12-3 or TRBV12-4 combines with J gene TRBJ1-1, with a tentative D call TRBD1 (5 bases). V dropped 3 bases and J dropped 11 bases, with 16 bases sitting between them. The length of the CDR3 is 13 residues.